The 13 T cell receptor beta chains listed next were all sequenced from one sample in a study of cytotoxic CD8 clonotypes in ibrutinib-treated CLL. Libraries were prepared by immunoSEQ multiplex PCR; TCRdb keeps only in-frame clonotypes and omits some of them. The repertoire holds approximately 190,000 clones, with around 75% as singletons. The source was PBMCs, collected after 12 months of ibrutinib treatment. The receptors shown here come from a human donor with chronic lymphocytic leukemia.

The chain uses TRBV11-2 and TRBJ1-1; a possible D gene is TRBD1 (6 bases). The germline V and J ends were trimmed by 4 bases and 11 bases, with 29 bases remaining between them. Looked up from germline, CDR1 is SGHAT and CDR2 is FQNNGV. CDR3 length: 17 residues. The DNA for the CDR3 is TGTGCCAGCAGCTCAATCAAAACCCAAAGCAACAGGGCGTCGGCTTTCTTT. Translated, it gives CASSSIKTQSNRASAFF.

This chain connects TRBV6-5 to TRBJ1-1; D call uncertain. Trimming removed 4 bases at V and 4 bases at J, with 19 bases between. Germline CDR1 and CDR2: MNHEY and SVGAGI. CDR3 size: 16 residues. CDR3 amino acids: CASSWEGLGGGTEAFF. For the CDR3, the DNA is TGTGCCAGCAGTTGGGAAGGACTCGGCGGTGGCACTGAAGCTTTCTTT.

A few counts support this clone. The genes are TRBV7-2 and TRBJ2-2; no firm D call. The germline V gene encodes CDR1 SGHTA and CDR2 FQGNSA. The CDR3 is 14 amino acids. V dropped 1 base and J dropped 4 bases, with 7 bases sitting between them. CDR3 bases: TGTGCCAGCAGCTTAGATTGGTCCACCGGGGAGCTGTTTTTT. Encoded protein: CASSLDWSTGELFF.

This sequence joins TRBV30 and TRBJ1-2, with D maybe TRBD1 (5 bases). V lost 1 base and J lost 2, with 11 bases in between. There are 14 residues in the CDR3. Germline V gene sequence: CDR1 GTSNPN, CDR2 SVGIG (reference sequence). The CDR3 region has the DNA TGTGCCTGGAGTGAAGTACGGGGGAACTATGGCTACACCTTC. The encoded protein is CAWSEVRGNYGYTF. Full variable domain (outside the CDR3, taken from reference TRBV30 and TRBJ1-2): SQTIHQWPATLVQPVGSPLSLECTVEGTSNPNLYWYRQAAGRGLQLLFYSVGIGQISSEVPQNLSASRPQDRQFILSSKKLLLSDSGFYLCAWSEVRGNYGYTFGSGTRLTVV.

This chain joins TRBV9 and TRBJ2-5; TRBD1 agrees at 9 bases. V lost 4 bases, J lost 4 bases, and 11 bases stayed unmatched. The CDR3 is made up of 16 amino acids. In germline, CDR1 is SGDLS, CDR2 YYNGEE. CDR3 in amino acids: CASSPRQGVPSETQYF. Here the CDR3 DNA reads TGTGCCAGCAGCCCCCGACAGGGGGTACCTTCAGAGACCCAGTACTTC.

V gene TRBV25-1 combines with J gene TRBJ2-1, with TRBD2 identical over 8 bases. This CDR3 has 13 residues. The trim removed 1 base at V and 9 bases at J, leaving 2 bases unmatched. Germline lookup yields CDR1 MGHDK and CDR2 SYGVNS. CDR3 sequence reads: CASSESLAGEQFF. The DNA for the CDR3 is TGTGCCAGCAGTGAATCTCTAGCGGGTGAGCAGTTCTTC.

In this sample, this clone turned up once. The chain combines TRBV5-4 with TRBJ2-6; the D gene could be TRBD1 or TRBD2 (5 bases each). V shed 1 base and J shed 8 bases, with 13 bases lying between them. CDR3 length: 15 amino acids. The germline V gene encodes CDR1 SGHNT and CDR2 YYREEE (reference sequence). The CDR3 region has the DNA TGTGCCAGCAGCTTGAGGTATGGGGGTACCAACGTCCTGACTTTC. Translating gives CASSLRYGGTNVLTF. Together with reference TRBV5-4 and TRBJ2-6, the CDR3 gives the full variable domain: ETGVTQSPTHLIKTRGQQVTLRCSSQSGHNTVSWYQQALGQGPQFIFQYYREEENGRGNFPPRFSGLQFPNYSSELNVNALELDDSALYLCASSLRYGGTNVLTFGAGSRLTVL.

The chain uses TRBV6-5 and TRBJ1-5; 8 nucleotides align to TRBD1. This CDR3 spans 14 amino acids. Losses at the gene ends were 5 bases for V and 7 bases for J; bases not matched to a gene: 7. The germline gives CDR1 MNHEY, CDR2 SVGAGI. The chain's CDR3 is CASSNGQGSQPQHF. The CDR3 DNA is TGTGCCAGCAGTAACGGACAGGGTAGCCAGCCCCAGCATTTT.

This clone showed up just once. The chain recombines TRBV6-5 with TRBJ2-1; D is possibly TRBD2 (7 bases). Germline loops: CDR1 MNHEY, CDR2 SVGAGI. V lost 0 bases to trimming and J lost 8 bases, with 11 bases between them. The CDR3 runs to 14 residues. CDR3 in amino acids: CASSYSWGGYEQFF. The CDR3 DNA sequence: TGTGCCAGCAGTTACTCGTGGGGGGGCTATGAGCAGTTCTTC.

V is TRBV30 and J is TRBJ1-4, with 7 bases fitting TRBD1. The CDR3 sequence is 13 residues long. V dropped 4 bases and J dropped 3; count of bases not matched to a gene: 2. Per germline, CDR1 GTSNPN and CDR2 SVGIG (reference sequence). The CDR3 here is CAWKTGSNEKLFF. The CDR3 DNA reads TGTGCCTGGAAGACAGGGTCTAATGAAAAACTGTTTTTT. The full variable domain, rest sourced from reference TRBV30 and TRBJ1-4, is SQTIHQWPATLVQPVGSPLSLECTVEGTSNPNLYWYRQAAGRGLQLLFYSVGIGQISSEVPQNLSASRPQDRQFILSSKKLLLSDSGFYLCAWKTGSNEKLFFGSGTQLSVL.

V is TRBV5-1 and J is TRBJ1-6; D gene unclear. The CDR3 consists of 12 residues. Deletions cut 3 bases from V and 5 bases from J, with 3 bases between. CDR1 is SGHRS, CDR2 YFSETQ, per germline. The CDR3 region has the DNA TGCGCCAGCAGCTCTAATAATTCACCCCTCCACTTT. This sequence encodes CASSSNNSPLHF.

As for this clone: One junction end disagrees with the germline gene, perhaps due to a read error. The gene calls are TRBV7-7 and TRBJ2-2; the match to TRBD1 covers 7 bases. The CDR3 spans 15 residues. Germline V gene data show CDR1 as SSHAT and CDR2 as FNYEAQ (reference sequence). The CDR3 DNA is TGTGCTAGCAGCCCGCCGGGACAGTACACCGGGGAGCTGTTTTTT. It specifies CASSPPGQYTGELFF.

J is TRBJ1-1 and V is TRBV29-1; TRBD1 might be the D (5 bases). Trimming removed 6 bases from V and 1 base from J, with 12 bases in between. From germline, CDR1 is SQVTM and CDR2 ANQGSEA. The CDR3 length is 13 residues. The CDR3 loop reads CSVDTTENTEAFF. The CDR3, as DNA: TGCAGCGTCGACACGACAGAGAACACTGAAGCTTTCTTT.